This T cell receptor beta chain derives from a study of blood T cell repertoires in COVID-19. TCRdb keeps only in-frame clones here, not all; method: immunoSEQ multiplex PCR. The data show under 150,000 clones, with less than 85% seen just once and about 13% held by the top ten. Germline V gene lookup returns CDR1 MGHRA and CDR2 YSYEKL. This CDR3 contains 14 residues. Trimming left V 0 bases short and J 4 bases short, with 7 bases between. This sequence joins TRBV4-1 and TRBJ2-1; D is unresolved. Source material: peripheral blood. The TCR comes from a human donor in a cohort sampled during active COVID-19. For the CDR3, the DNA is TGCGCCAGCAGCCAAGACCCTAGTTACAATGAGCAGTTCTTC. It translates to CASSQDPSYNEQFF.